This entry is about one T cell receptor (beta chain). Its antigen is still unknown. Germline V gene data show CDR1 as SQVTM and CDR2 as ANQGSEA. Trimming left V 4 bases short and J 4 bases short, with 17 bases between. This CDR3 spans 14 amino acids. Primers included in the PCR were 60 Vbeta and 13 Jbeta primers. The data were produced by immunoSEQ multiplex PCR, yet TCRdb's version contains in-frame clones alone and is incomplete. The sample lists tens of thousands of clones; about three fifths were seen once. The data derive from a study of cytomegalovirus exposure and HLA in healthy donors. Regarding the study as a whole: With DRB1 most and HLA-C fewest, TCR association rates differed between HLA loci in a later analysis. Reportedly, fewer N-insertions than the approximately 700-donor mean appeared in an Asian-associated ancestry cluster in a later analysis. Overall, approximately 150 TCR beta chains were annotated as cytomegalovirus-associated. Per a prior analysis, the majority of TCR beta V segments were productive roughly 87% or roughly 30% of the time.

This receptor was identified in a male donor in good health and CMV-seropositive. V gene TRBV29-1 combines with J gene TRBJ2-7, with unresolved D. The sample taken for sequencing was PBMCs. CDR3 loop: CSVGGPRGGYEQYF. In DNA form, the CDR3 reads TGCAGCGTTGGAGGCCCCAGAGGTGGGTACGAGCAGTACTTC.